This entry is about one T cell receptor beta chain. This specimen comes from a study of blood T cell repertoires in COVID-19. The overall study: The cDNA or gDNA used as material had been derived from T cells, B-cell-depleted T cells, or PBMCs.

TCRdb's table, derived via immunoSEQ multiplex PCR, lists solely in-frame clones and lacks some. Of around 63,000 clones listed, approximately 80% are singletons. Sequencing was done on a sample of peripheral blood. This clonotype was obtained from a man in his 60s with acute or convalescent COVID-19.

The CDR3 reads CAWSVANVKISPLHF. The CDR3 nucleotides are TGTGCCTGGAGTGTAGCGAACGTGAAAATTTCACCCCTCCACTTT. The chain links TRBV30 to TRBJ1-6; D is unresolved. V was trimmed by 0 bases and J by 9 bases, leaving 15 bases between them. Germline assignment: CDR1 GTSNPN and CDR2 SVGIG (reference sequence). The CDR3 extends over 15 amino acids.